This TCR beta chain appears in the sequencing data of a study of cytomegalovirus exposure and HLA in healthy donors. General study findings and limits: Reportedly, diagnosis of cytomegalovirus status by the classifier showed high specificity and sensitivity.

About this clone: Antigen unknown.

The germline gives CDR1 LGHNA, CDR2 YNFKEQ. The CDR3 has 16 residues. V lost 3 bases and J lost 4, with 18 bases in between. TCRdb's table, derived via immunoSEQ multiplex PCR, lists solely in-frame clones and lacks some. The table records 150,000 to 160,000 clones, 86% of them present only once. Sequencing was performed on PBMCs. The rearrangement links TRBV4-2 to TRBJ1-1; D call uncertain. The TCR was taken from a human donor in good health. The CDR3 nucleotides are TGTGCCAGCAGCCATTCAAGTAGCGGGTTGGCCACTGAAGCTTTCTTT. Protein sequence: CASSHSSSGLATEAFF.